This T cell receptor beta chain came from a study of sequential checkpoint blockade in melanoma. The assay was immunoSEQ multiplex PCR, and TCRdb's table has in-frame clones only and misses some. The sample consists of about 4,700 clones, 70% to 85% of them appearing once. CDR1 is LGHNA, CDR2 YSLEER, per germline. V gave up 0 bases and J gave up 10 bases, with 13 bases separating them. This CDR3 is built from 15 residues. Treatment in this sample: randomized to nivolumab then ipilimumab (arm A) or the reverse (arm B). PBMC sorting kept live CD3+CD8+ cells without CD19 or CD56. The chain couples TRBV4-3 to TRBJ1-6, with D unresolved. The specimen was CD8+ T cells sorted from blood (inferred from file names), collected from a patient given nivolumab and ipilimumab in sequence. This sequence was found in a human patient with melanoma. Some clones in this sample may be carry-over from other donors' samples. As DNA, the CDR3 is TGCGCCAGCAGCCAAGACAGGCCCGTCCGATCACCCCTCCACTTT. Translating gives CASSQDRPVRSPLHF.